The clone carrying this T cell receptor beta chain was picked up a small number of times. The sample comes from a study of cytomegalovirus exposure and HLA in healthy donors. This CDR3 region has 14 residues. Trimming removed 6 bases at V and 6 bases at J, with 15 bases between. Germline loops: CDR1 LNHDA, CDR2 SQIVND (reference sequence). A multiplex PCR was run with 60 Vbeta primers and 13 Jbeta primers. Method: immunoSEQ multiplex PCR; TCRdb's copy keeps in-frame clones and lacks some. The sample consists of 100,000 or so clones, roughly 80% of them appearing once. The sequence came from a middle-aged woman in good health and CMV-seropositive. The V gene is TRBV19, the J gene TRBJ1-5; D perhaps matches TRBD1 (6 bases). Sequenced sample: PBMCs. The CDR3 protein is CASRTQGWGQPQHF. CDR3 nucleotides: TGTGCCAGTAGAACACAGGGCTGGGGTCAGCCCCAGCATTTT. The full variable domain, with the rest looked up from reference TRBV19 and TRBJ1-5, is DGGITQSPKYLFRKEGQNVTLSCEQNLNHDAMYWYRQDPGQGLRLIYYSQIVNDFQKGDIAEGYSVSREKKESFPLTVTSAQKNPTAFYLCASRTQGWGQPQHFGDGTRLSIL.